The 20 T cell receptor beta chains below all came from one sample that was sequenced in a study of blood T cell repertoires in COVID-19. Libraries were prepared by immunoSEQ multiplex PCR; TCRdb keeps only in-frame clonotypes and omits some of them. The top ten clones hold 10% of a sample with approximately 390,000 clones, approximately 87% of them seen once. The sample comprised PBMCs or T cells enriched from blood (not recorded which). The receptor source for this set is a woman aged 50 to 65 who had recovered from COVID-19.

This clone was counted a few times. This chain links TRBV5-6 with TRBJ1-2, with 7 bases that match TRBD1. CDR3 length equals 14 residues. CDR1 is SGHDT and CDR2 is YYEEEE in the germline V gene. The trim removed 9 bases at V and 5 bases at J, leaving 13 bases unmatched. DNA for the CDR3: TGTGCCACGGGGACGAAGGGACAGAGATATGGCTACACCTTC. Amino acid sequence: CATGTKGQRYGYTF.

The chain carries TRBV7-8 and TRBJ2-2; D is possibly TRBD2 (6 bases). CDR1 is SGHVS, CDR2 FQNEAQ, per germline. CDR3 length equals 17 residues. V dropped 3 bases and J dropped 5 bases, with 19 bases sitting between them. This chain's CDR3 is CASSLIPVIAETGELFF. The CDR3 DNA reads as TGTGCCAGCAGCTTGATCCCGGTGATAGCGGAAACCGGGGAGCTGTTTTTT.

This chain joins TRBV30 and TRBJ1-1; the D is unclear. The CDR3 runs to 11 residues. Trimming removed 2 bases at V and 5 bases at J, with 6 bases between. Germline V gives CDR1 GTSNPN, CDR2 SVGIG (reference sequence). The CDR3 DNA follows: TGTGCCTGGAGTTACGGGACTGAAGCTTTCTTT. Residues: CAWSYGTEAFF.

The chain carries TRBV2 and TRBJ2-2, with unresolved D. The CDR3 spans 12 residues. The V gene lost 4 bases and the J gene lost 5 bases, with 5 bases spanning the gap. Germline-derived CDR1 and CDR2 are SNHLY and FYNNEI. The CDR3 reads CASSVETGELFF. CDR3 DNA sequence: TGTGCCAGCAGTGTAGAGACCGGGGAGCTGTTTTTT.

This chain joins TRBV28 and TRBJ1-1; 8 nucleotides align to TRBD1. V lost 5 bases to trimming and J lost 10 bases; unmatched junction nucleotides: 15. Germline V gene sequence: CDR1 MDHEN, CDR2 SYDVKM. The CDR3 extends over 15 amino acids. CDR3 coding DNA: TGTGCCAGCAGTACCCAATACACAGGGGGAATTGGAGCTTTCTTT. This encodes CASSTQYTGGIGAFF.

The gene calls are TRBV7-2 and TRBJ2-3, with 11 bases aligning to TRBD2. With V trimmed by 9 bases and J by 2 bases, 7 bases remained unmatched. The CDR3 has 15 residues. Germline loops: CDR1 SGHTA, CDR2 FQGNSA. Here the CDR3 DNA reads TGTGCCAGTCTAGCGGGGGGCCAACCCACAGATACGCAGTATTTT. Translated: CASLAGGQPTDTQYF.

In this sample, this clone turned up once. The chain carries TRBV11-2 and TRBJ2-1; 9 positions match TRBD2. Germline V gene sequence: CDR1 SGHAT, CDR2 FQNNGV. J was trimmed by 0 bases and V by 4 bases; bases with no gene match: 4. The CDR3 loop spans 16 amino acids. As DNA, the CDR3 is TGTGCCAGCAGCTCCCTAGCGGGGAGCTCCTACAATGAGCAGTTCTTC. Protein sequence: CASSSLAGSSYNEQFF.

The rearrangement joins TRBV2 to TRBJ2-7, with a weak D call TRBD2 (5 bases). Germline V gene lookup returns CDR1 SNHLY and CDR2 FYNNEI. Trimming shortened V by 5 bases and J by 11 bases, and 13 bases separated the two germline ends. The CDR3 length is 11 residues. The CDR3 loop reads CASSPGPEEYF. CDR3 coding DNA: TGTGCCAGCAGTCCCGGACCGGAGGAGTACTTC.

The chain carries TRBV11-2 and TRBJ1-4; no reliable D call. V shed 0 bases and J shed 13 bases, with 12 bases lying between them. The CDR3 extends over 13 amino acids. Germline CDR1 reads SGHAT; CDR2 reads FQNNGV. CDR3 sequence reads: CASSLEEGSGLFF. The CDR3 DNA reads as TGTGCCAGCAGCTTAGAGGAGGGATCGGGACTGTTTTTT.

The CDR3 nucleotides are TGTGCCAGCAGTTTTGACAGGGGAACTTACAATGAGCAGTTCTTC. Residues: CASSFDRGTYNEQFF. The chain joins TRBV11-3 to TRBJ2-1; the match to TRBD1 covers 8 bases. The V and J ends lost 6 bases and 4 bases, in that order; junction bases with no gene match: 8. The CDR3 loop spans 15 amino acids. Germline-derived CDR1 and CDR2 are SGHNT and YENEEA.

The chain combines TRBV13 with TRBJ2-3, with 9 nucleotides matching TRBD2. J lost 2 bases, V lost 0 bases, and 6 bases had no gene match. CDR3 length equals 17 residues. Germline values: CDR1 PRHDT, CDR2 FYEKMQ (reference sequence). DNA of the CDR3: TGTGCCAGCAGCTTAGGCTCCCCTAGCGGGGTCACAGATACGCAGTATTTT. This gives the protein CASSLGSPSGVTDTQYF.

The genes are TRBV7-2 and TRBJ1-2; 8 positions agree with TRBD1. The V segment lost 1 base and the J segment 10 bases; nucleotides outside the gene matches: 5. Per the germline V gene, CDR1 is SGHTA and CDR2 is FQGNSA. CDR3 size: 13 residues. CDR3 sequence reads: CASSLVGQGDYTF. CDR3 coding DNA: TGTGCCAGCAGCTTAGTTGGACAGGGTGACTACACCTTC.

The rearrangement links TRBV18 to TRBJ1-1, with 8 bases identical to TRBD1. The CDR3 totals 15 residues. Per germline, CDR1 KGHSH and CDR2 LQKENI. V shed 3 bases and J 0 bases; nucleotides not matched to a gene: 3. In DNA, the CDR3 is TGTGCCAGCTCACCGGGACAGGCGATGAACACTGAAGCTTTCTTT. Its translation: CASSPGQAMNTEAFF.

V gene TRBV9 combines with J gene TRBJ1-2; TRBD1 might be the D (6 bases). V dropped 5 bases and J dropped 4 bases, with 18 bases sitting between them. Germline assignment: CDR1 SGDLS and CDR2 YYNGEE. CDR3 length equals 15 residues. This chain's CDR3 is CASRGVQQGGYGYTF. The CDR3 coding sequence is TGTGCCAGCAGAGGAGTACAACAGGGTGGCTATGGCTACACCTTC.

The chain carries TRBV6-2 or TRBV6-3 and TRBJ2-2; D gene unclear. Deletions cut 2 bases from V and 4 bases from J, with 11 bases between. This CDR3 region has 15 residues. Germline V gene data show CDR1 as MNHEY and CDR2 as SVGEGT. DNA of the CDR3: TGTGCCAGCAGTTACCAACTTATAAGCACCGGGGAGCTGTTTTTT. Translated: CASSYQLISTGELFF.

CDR3 in amino acids: CASSVGGFVNYGYTF. Written as DNA, the CDR3 is TGTGCCAGCAGTGTGGGAGGTTTCGTCAACTATGGCTACACCTTC. The gene calls are TRBV27 and TRBJ1-2; D uncertain. This CDR3 comprises 15 residues. Germline V gene lookup returns CDR1 MNHEY and CDR2 SMNVEV (reference sequence). Between the trimmed V and J ends, which lost 5 bases and 2 bases, there was a span of 15 bases.

V and J are TRBV28 and TRBJ1-2, with 7 bases lining up with TRBD1. This CDR3 comprises 13 residues. The V segment lost 6 bases and the J segment 4 bases; nucleotides outside the gene matches: 5. Germline CDR1 MDHEN, CDR2 SYDVKM. The CDR3 protein is CASRPTGAYGYTF. As DNA, the CDR3 is TGTGCCAGCAGACCAACAGGGGCCTATGGCTACACCTTC.

V and J are TRBV2 and TRBJ1-4; D is possibly TRBD1 (5 bases). The germline CDR1 and CDR2 sequences are SNHLY and FYNNEI. The V end was cut by 6 bases, the J end by 6 bases, with 8 bases between. This CDR3 has 12 residues. The CDR3 nucleotides read TGTGCCAGCAGCGTGACAGATGAAAAACTGTTTTTT. Its protein product is CASSVTDEKLFF.

This rearrangement joins TRBV27 to TRBJ2-5; 9 bases match TRBD2. The CDR3 consists of 15 residues. The trim removed 7 bases at V and 1 base at J, leaving 7 bases unmatched. Germline V gives CDR1 MNHEY, CDR2 SMNVEV (reference sequence). The CDR3 loop reads CASNKASGTQETQYF. As DNA, the CDR3 is TGTGCCAGCAACAAGGCTAGCGGGACCCAAGAGACCCAGTACTTC.

This clone came up a few times. The J gene is TRBJ1-4, the V gene TRBV18; 11 nucleotides line up with TRBD1. The CDR3 has 16 amino acids. V shed 4 bases, J shed 6 bases, and the junction held 7 bases outside the gene matches. Germline V gives CDR1 KGHSH, CDR2 LQKENI. Written as DNA, the CDR3 is TGTGCCAGCTCACGGGACAGGGGGTCGGAGTATGAAAAACTGTTTTTT. Translation: CASSRDRGSEYEKLFF.